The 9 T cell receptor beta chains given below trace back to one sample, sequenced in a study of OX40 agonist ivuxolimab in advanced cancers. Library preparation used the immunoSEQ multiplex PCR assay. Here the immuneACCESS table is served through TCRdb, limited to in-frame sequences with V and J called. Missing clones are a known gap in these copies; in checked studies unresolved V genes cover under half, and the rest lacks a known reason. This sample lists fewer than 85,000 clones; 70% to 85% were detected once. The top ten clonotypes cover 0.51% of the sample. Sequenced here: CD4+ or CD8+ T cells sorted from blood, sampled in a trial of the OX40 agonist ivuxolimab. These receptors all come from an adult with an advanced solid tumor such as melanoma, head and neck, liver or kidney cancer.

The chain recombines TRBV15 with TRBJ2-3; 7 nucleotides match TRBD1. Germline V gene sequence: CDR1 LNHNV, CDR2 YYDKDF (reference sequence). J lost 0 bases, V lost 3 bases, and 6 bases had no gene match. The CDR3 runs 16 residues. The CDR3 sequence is CATSRNPGQSTDTQYF. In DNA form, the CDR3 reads TGTGCCACCAGCAGGAACCCGGGACAGAGCACAGATACGCAGTATTTT. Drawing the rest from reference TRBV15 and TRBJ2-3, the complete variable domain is DAMVIQNPRYQVTQFGKPVTLSCSQTLNHNVMYWYQQKSSQAPKLLFHYYDKDFNNEADTPDNFQSRRPNTSFCFLDIRSPGLGDTAMYLCATSRNPGQSTDTQYFGPGTRLTVL.

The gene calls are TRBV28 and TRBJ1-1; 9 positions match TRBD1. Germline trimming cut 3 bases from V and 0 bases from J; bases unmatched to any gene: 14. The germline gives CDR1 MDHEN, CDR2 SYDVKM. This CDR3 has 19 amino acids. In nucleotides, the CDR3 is TGTGCCAGCAGTTTTCGAAACAGGGGGCTTAGTAGGTTGAACACTGAAGCTTTCTTT. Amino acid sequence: CASSFRNRGLSRLNTEAFF.

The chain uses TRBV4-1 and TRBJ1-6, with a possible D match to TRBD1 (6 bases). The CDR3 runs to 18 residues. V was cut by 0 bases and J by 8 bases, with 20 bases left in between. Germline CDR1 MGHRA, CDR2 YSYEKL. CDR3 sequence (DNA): TGCGCCAGCAGCCAAGATGGGCAGGGGAGCTTTTTGGATTCACCCCTCCACTTT. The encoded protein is CASSQDGQGSFLDSPLHF.

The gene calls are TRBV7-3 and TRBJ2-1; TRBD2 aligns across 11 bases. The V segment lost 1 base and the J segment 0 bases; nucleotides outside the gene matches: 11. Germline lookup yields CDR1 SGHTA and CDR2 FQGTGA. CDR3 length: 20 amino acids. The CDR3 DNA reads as TGTGCCAGCAGCTTAATTCCCCTAGCGGGGGGCCCCAGCTCCTACAATGAGCAGTTCTTC. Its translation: CASSLIPLAGGPSSYNEQFF. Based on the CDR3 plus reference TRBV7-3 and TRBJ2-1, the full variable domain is GAGVSQTPSNKVTEKGKYVELRCDPISGHTALYWYRQSLGQGPEFLIYFQGTGAADDSGLPNDRFFAVRPEGSVSTLKIQRTERGDSAVYLCASSLIPLAGGPSSYNEQFFGPGTRLTVL.

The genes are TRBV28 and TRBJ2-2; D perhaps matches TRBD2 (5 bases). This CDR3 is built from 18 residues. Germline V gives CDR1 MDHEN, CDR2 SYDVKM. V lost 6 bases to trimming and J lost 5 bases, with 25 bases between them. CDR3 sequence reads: CASSLGSGMTRRTGELFF. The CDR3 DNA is TGTGCCAGCAGCCTCGGCAGCGGAATGACACGGAGGACCGGGGAGCTGTTTTTT.

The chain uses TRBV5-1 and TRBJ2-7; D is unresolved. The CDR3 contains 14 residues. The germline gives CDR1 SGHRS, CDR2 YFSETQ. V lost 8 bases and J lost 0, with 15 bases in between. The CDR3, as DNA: TGCGCCAGTGCCACCAGCGTACCCTCCTACGAGCAGTACTTC. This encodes CASATSVPSYEQYF.

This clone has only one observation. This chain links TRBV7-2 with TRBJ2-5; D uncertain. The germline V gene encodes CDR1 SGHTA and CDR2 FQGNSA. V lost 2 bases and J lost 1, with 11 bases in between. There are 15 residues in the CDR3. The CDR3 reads CASSLFPPGQETQYF. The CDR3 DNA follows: TGTGCCAGCAGCTTATTTCCCCCAGGCCAAGAGACCCAGTACTTC.

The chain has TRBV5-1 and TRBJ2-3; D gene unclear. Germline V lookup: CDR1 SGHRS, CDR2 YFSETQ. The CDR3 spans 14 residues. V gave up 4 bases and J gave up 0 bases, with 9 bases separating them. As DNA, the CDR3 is TGCGCCAGCAGCGCCGTAATAAGCACAGATACGCAGTATTTT. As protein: CASSAVISTDTQYF.

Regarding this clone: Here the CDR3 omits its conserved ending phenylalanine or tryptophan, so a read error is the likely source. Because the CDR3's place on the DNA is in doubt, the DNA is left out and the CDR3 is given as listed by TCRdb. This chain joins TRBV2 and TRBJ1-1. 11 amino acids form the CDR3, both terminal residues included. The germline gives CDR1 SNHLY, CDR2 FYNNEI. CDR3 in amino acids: CASQWRGILSR.